What follows are 26 T cell receptor beta chains derived from one specimen sequenced in a study of blood T cell repertoires in COVID-19. Generated by immunoSEQ multiplex PCR, the TCRdb table keeps only in-frame clones and is missing some. The table lists about 180,000 clones, 70% to 80% of them singletons. The sequencing input was PBMCs or T cells enriched from blood (not recorded which). Receptors originate from a man in his fifties or sixties who had been exposed to COVID-19.

This clone was found a few times. The chain links TRBV7-9 to TRBJ1-1; D might be TRBD1 (5 bases). The CDR3 runs to 13 residues. Trimming pared 5 bases from V and 1 base from J, leaving 8 bases between. Germline CDR1 and CDR2: SEHNR and FQNEAQ (reference sequence). The CDR3 protein is CASSRGQNTEAFF. CDR3 DNA: TGTGCCAGCAGCCGCGGACAGAACACTGAAGCTTTCTTT.

The rearrangement links TRBV24-1 to TRBJ1-2; 8 bases align to TRBD1. Germline values: CDR1 KGHDR, CDR2 SFDVKD. Germline trimming cut 3 bases from V and 6 bases from J; bases unmatched to any gene: 14. The CDR3 is made up of 17 amino acids. CDR3 in amino acids: CATSDAPTGEYRNGYTF. As DNA, the CDR3 is TGTGCCACCAGTGATGCTCCGACAGGGGAATATCGGAATGGCTACACCTTC.

This chain connects TRBV6-5 to TRBJ2-7, with a possible D match to TRBD2 (6 bases). The germline CDR1 and CDR2 sequences are MNHEY and SVGAGI. V lost 4 bases, J lost 3 bases, and 19 bases lay in between. This CDR3 spans 16 amino acids. CDR3 in amino acids: CASSWGIGGVSYEQYF. Here the CDR3 DNA reads TGTGCCAGCAGTTGGGGGATCGGGGGAGTTAGCTACGAGCAGTACTTC.

This sequence joins TRBV28 and TRBJ1-5; 11 bases line up with TRBD1. In germline, CDR1 is MDHEN, CDR2 SYDVKM. V shed 6 bases and J 2 bases; nucleotides not matched to a gene: 15. The CDR3 loop spans 19 amino acids. CDR3 residues: CASSALGTGGLSGNQPQHF. The CDR3 DNA reads TGTGCCAGCAGCGCCTTGGGGACAGGGGGTCTTAGCGGCAATCAGCCCCAGCATTTT.

The chain employs TRBV5-4 and TRBJ2-1; 7 bases align to TRBD2. Germline trimming cut 3 bases from V and 3 bases from J; bases unmatched to any gene: 6. Germline-derived CDR1 and CDR2 are SGHNT and YYREEE (reference sequence). This CDR3 is built from 15 residues. Here the CDR3 reads CASSSERDSYNEQFF. CDR3 bases: TGTGCCAGCAGCTCGGAGCGGGATAGCTACAATGAGCAGTTCTTC.

This clone came up a few times. V usage is TRBV6-2 or TRBV6-3 and J usage is TRBJ2-7; possibly TRBD2 for D (6 bases). Trimming took off 7 bases at V and 2 bases at J, with 12 bases between the two ends. Per germline, CDR1 MNHEY and CDR2 SVGEGT. This CDR3 is built from 13 residues. The CDR3 nucleotides are TGTGCCAGCACCCCCGGGACTCCCTACGAGCAGTACTTC. Amino acids: CASTPGTPYEQYF.

CDR3 loop: CASSMRNAGGGNQPQHF. CDR3 sequence (DNA): TGTGCCAGTAGTATGAGAAATGCAGGGGGCGGCAATCAGCCCCAGCATTTT. The V and J genes are TRBV19 and TRBJ1-5; TRBD1 matches 8 bases. Germline V lookup: CDR1 LNHDA, CDR2 SQIVND (reference sequence). The V and J ends lost 3 bases and 2 bases, in that order; junction bases with no gene match: 9. The CDR3 sequence is 17 residues long.

Worth noting for this clone: Distinct nucleotide sequences in the sample also encode this CDR3. The chain has TRBV14 and TRBJ2-2, with 10 positions matching TRBD1. CDR1 is SGHDN and CDR2 is FVKESK in the germline V gene. This CDR3 has 15 amino acids. Trimming took 3 bases from V and 6 from J; bases not matched to a gene: 4. The CDR3 here is CASSQGQGFPGELFF. The DNA of the CDR3 is TGTGCCAGCAGCCAGGGACAGGGGTTCCCCGGGGAGCTGTTTTTT.

The chain is built from TRBV6-5 and TRBJ2-7, with D tentatively TRBD1 (6 bases). CDR3 length: 12 amino acids. Germline CDR1 and CDR2: MNHEY and SVGAGI. V was trimmed by 6 bases and J by 4 bases, leaving 10 bases between them. CDR3 in amino acids: CASSPGTYEQYF. The DNA for the CDR3 is TGTGCCAGCAGCCCCGGGACATACGAGCAGTACTTC.

The chain uses TRBV27 and TRBJ1-2; 8 nucleotides line up with TRBD1. Germline V gives CDR1 MNHEY, CDR2 SMNVEV (reference sequence). The length of the CDR3 is 16 residues. Trimming removed 5 bases from V and 0 bases from J; junction bases left unmatched: 8. The CDR3 region is CASSNFRGLTNYGYTF. In DNA, the CDR3 is TGTGCCAGCAGTAACTTCAGGGGGCTAACTAACTATGGCTACACCTTC.

This clone appeared once. The chain recombines TRBV30 with TRBJ2-7, with 10 positions matching TRBD2. Germline lookup yields CDR1 GTSNPN and CDR2 SVGIG (reference sequence). CDR3 length equals 16 residues. Trimming cost V 2 bases and J 3 bases; bases outside gene matches: 10. This chain's CDR3 is CAWSPVSGRSDYEQYF. The CDR3 nucleotides read TGTGCCTGGAGTCCCGTTAGCGGGAGGTCGGACTACGAGCAGTACTTC. Filled out from reference TRBV30 and TRBJ2-7, the complete variable domain reads SQTIHQWPATLVQPVGSPLSLECTVEGTSNPNLYWYRQAAGRGLQLLFYSVGIGQISSEVPQNLSASRPQDRQFILSSKKLLLSDSGFYLCAWSPVSGRSDYEQYFGPGTRLTVT.

This chain joins TRBV5-1 and TRBJ1-3; D may be TRBD1 (6 bases). Germline V gene sequence: CDR1 SGHRS, CDR2 YFSETQ. Trimming stripped 4 bases from V and 2 bases from J, with 13 bases between. The CDR3 loop spans 15 amino acids. This chain's CDR3 is CASSNGQSPGNTIYF. The CDR3 DNA sequence: TGCGCCAGCAGCAATGGACAGTCTCCTGGAAACACCATATATTTT.

The chain links TRBV10-3 to TRBJ1-3, with 9 bases matching TRBD1. The V and J ends lost 6 bases and 4 bases, in that order; junction bases with no gene match: 4. Germline V gene data show CDR1 as ENHRY and CDR2 as SYGVKD. The CDR3 totals 14 residues. CDR3 bases: TGTGCCATCAGCGAGACAGGGGGGGGAAACACCATATATTTT. Its protein is CAISETGGGNTIYF.

This chain joins TRBV19 and TRBJ1-1; 7 bases agree with TRBD1. The V gene end was trimmed by 11 bases and the J gene end by 0 bases; junction bases not matched to a gene: 18. This CDR3 has 17 amino acids. Germline CDR1 is LNHDA and CDR2 is SQIVND (reference sequence). For the CDR3, the DNA is TGTGCCTCATTAAAGAATCGGAGGGGGCCGGTGAACACTGAAGCTTTCTTT. Its protein is CASLKNRRGPVNTEAFF. Full variable domain (outside the CDR3, taken from reference TRBV19 and TRBJ1-1): DGGITQSPKYLFRKEGQNVTLSCEQNLNHDAMYWYRQDPGQGLRLIYYSQIVNDFQKGDIAEGYSVSREKKESFPLTVTSAQKNPTAFYLCASLKNRRGPVNTEAFFGQGTRLTVV.

This sequence joins TRBV16 and TRBJ2-7; 8 positions agree with TRBD1. The CDR3 loop spans 13 amino acids. With 4 bases clipped from V and 5 bases from J, the junction kept 4 bases outside the gene matches. Looked up from germline, CDR1 is KGHSY and CDR2 is FQNENV. In nucleotides, the CDR3 is TGTGCCAGCAGCCGAAACAGGGGGGACGAGCAGTACTTC. Protein: CASSRNRGDEQYF.

J is TRBJ2-5 and V is TRBV4-3, with 10 bases that match TRBD1. The length of the CDR3 is 14 residues. Trimming cost V 2 bases and J 8 bases; bases outside gene matches: 5. Germline-derived CDR1 and CDR2 are LGHNA and YSLEER. The CDR3 protein is CASSQSGQGGTQYF. The CDR3 DNA sequence: TGCGCCAGCAGCCAATCCGGACAGGGGGGAACCCAGTACTTC.

This clone has a handful of counts. Distinct nucleotide sequences in the sample also encode this CDR3. The chain couples TRBV5-1 to TRBJ1-4, with D possibly TRBD1 on 6 matching bases. Germline CDR1 is SGHRS and CDR2 is YFSETQ. Trimming cost V 0 bases and J 5 bases, with 8 bases left between them. CDR3 length equals 14 residues. CDR3 in amino acids: CASSLAQGNEKLFF. In nucleotides, the CDR3 is TGCGCCAGCAGCTTGGCACAGGGAAATGAAAAACTGTTTTTT.

This clone was counted only a few times. The chain uses TRBV5-6 and TRBJ1-6; 7 nucleotides agree with TRBD1. Germline V lookup: CDR1 SGHDT, CDR2 YYEEEE. The V and J ends lost 2 bases and 10 bases, in that order; junction bases with no gene match: 6. CDR3 size: 14 residues. CDR3 region: CASSFGTASSPLHF. The DNA for the CDR3 is TGTGCCAGCAGCTTCGGGACAGCTAGCTCACCCCTCCACTTT.

The V call is TRBV12-5, the J call TRBJ1-2, with D uncertain. Trimming removed 3 bases from V and 7 bases from J, with 12 bases in between. The CDR3 covers 13 residues. Per the germline V gene, CDR1 is LGHNT and CDR2 is FRNRAP. CDR3: CASGLSPLSGYTF. Written as DNA, the CDR3 is TGTGCTAGTGGTTTATCTCCTCTCTCTGGCTACACCTTC.

The rearrangement uses TRBV15 and TRBJ2-7, with 7 bases aligning to TRBD2. The CDR3 totals 16 residues. V trimming: 0 bases; J trimming: 5 bases; junction bases outside the gene matches: 10. CDR1 and CDR2 (germline): LNHNV, YYDKDF (reference sequence). CDR3 loop: CATSRDLGGSSNEQYF. DNA for the CDR3: TGTGCCACCAGCAGAGATCTTGGCGGGAGTTCCAACGAGCAGTACTTC.

The V call is TRBV24-1, the J call TRBJ1-1; D possibly corresponds to TRBD1 (6 bases). The CDR3 loop spans 15 amino acids. The germline V gene has CDR1 KGHDR and CDR2 SFDVKD. V lost 1 base and J lost 5, with 13 bases in between. CDR3 loop: CATSDFNRVWTEAFF. The CDR3 DNA follows: TGTGCCACCAGTGATTTCAACAGGGTGTGGACTGAAGCTTTCTTT.

The rearrangement joins TRBV6-5 to TRBJ1-1, with 7 bases matching TRBD1. Germline V gene sequence: CDR1 MNHEY, CDR2 SVGAGI. Trimming removed 5 bases from V and 1 base from J; junction bases left unmatched: 7. The CDR3 is 15 amino acids. CDR3 amino acids: CASSRDRTSNTEAFF. DNA for the CDR3: TGTGCCAGCAGTCGGGACAGAACATCGAACACTGAAGCTTTCTTT.

This chain uses TRBV11-3 with TRBJ2-1, with a tentative D call TRBD2 (6 bases). CDR1 and CDR2 (germline): SGHNT, YENEEA. The CDR3 consists of 14 residues. Trimming took off 3 bases at V and 6 bases at J, with 12 bases between the two ends. This CDR3 is CASSFAGGGNEQFF. Here the CDR3 DNA reads TGTGCCAGCAGCTTTGCCGGGGGTGGCAATGAGCAGTTCTTC.

This chain connects TRBV3-1 (or the pseudogene TRBV3-2) to TRBJ2-7; 8 positions match TRBD2. Germline V gene lookup returns CDR1 LGHDT and CDR2 YNNKEL (reference sequence). The V gene end was trimmed by 3 bases and the J gene end by 1 base; junction bases not matched to a gene: 11. The CDR3 is 17 residues long. CDR3 nucleotides: TGTGCCAGCAGCCAGGACCTAGTAGCGGGGACATCCTACGAGCAGTACTTC. Translated, it gives CASSQDLVAGTSYEQYF.

This chain joins TRBV24-1 and TRBJ1-5, with 9 bases that match TRBD1. The V segment lost 4 bases and the J segment 4 bases; nucleotides outside the gene matches: 7. This CDR3 region has 16 residues. Germline values: CDR1 KGHDR, CDR2 SFDVKD. CDR3 in amino acids: CATSDPGQGINQPQHF. The CDR3 nucleotides read TGTGCCACCAGTGACCCGGGACAGGGAATTAATCAGCCCCAGCATTTT.

The chain joins TRBV9 to TRBJ2-1; 8 bases are a match to TRBD2. This CDR3 has 15 amino acids. Unmatched junction bases numbered 9, after V lost 0 bases and J lost 10 bases. In germline, CDR1 is SGDLS, CDR2 YYNGEE. CDR3 in amino acids: CASSVEAGAGREQFF. CDR3 coding DNA: TGTGCCAGCAGCGTAGAAGCGGGAGCTGGGCGGGAGCAGTTCTTC.